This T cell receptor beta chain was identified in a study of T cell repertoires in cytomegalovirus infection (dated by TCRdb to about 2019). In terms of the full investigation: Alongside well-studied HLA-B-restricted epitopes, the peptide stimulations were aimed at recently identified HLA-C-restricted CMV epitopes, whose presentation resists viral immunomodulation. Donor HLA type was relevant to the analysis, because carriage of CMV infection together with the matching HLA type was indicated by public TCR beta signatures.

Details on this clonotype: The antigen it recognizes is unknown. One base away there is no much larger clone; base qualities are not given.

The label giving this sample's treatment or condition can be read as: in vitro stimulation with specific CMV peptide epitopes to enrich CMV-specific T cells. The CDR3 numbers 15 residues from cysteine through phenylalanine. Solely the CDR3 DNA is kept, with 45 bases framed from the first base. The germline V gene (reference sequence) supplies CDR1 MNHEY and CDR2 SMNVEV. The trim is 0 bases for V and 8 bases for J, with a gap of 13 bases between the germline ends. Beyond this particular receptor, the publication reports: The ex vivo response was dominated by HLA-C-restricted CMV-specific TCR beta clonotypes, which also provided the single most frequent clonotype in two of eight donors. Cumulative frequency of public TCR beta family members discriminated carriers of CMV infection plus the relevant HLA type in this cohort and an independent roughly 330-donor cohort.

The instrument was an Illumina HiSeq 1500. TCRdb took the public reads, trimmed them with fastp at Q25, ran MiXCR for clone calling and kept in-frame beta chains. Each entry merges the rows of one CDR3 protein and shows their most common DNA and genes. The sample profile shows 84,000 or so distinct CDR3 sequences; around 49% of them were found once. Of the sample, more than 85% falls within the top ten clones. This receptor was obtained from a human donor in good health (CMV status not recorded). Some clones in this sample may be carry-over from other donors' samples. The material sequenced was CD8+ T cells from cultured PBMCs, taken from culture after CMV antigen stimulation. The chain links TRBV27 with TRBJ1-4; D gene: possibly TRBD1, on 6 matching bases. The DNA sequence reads TGTGCCAGCAGTTTATCCCCAGGGGTTATCGAAAAACTGTTTTTT. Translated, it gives CASSLSPGVIEKLFF.